The 26 T cell receptor beta chains below were found in one sample sequenced in a study of PD-1 blockade in classical Hodgkin lymphoma. The time point: cycle 4 day 1 (C4D1), after five to seven weeks of nivolumab. Every single patient, without exception, relapsed after autologous stem cell transplantation, and brentuximab vedotin exposure varied. Through magnetic negative selection, CD8+ T cells were separated from PBMCs that had been thawed. Sequenced by immunoSEQ multiplex PCR; TCRdb stores in-frame clones only, minus some. The sample comprises approximately 10,000 clones, roughly 84% of which are singletons, and around 36% rests with the top ten. Sequencing used CD8+ T cells from blood, obtained before the fourth cycle of nivolumab. All receptors derive from a human donor with classical Hodgkin lymphoma. The donor label of this sample is uncertain.

The gene calls are TRBV2 and TRBJ2-5; D unclear. This CDR3 has 15 residues. The ends were cut back, 1 base at V and 4 bases at J, with 13 bases in the middle. Per germline, CDR1 SNHLY and CDR2 FYNNEI. Written as DNA, the CDR3 is TGTGCCAGCAGTGAAGGGTTTGGAAATAGAGAGACCCAGTACTTC. This sequence encodes CASSEGFGNRETQYF.

The V and J genes are TRBV19 and TRBJ1-5, with no clear D. The V gene's germline CDR1 is LNHDA and CDR2 SQIVND (reference sequence). The ends were cut back, 0 bases at V and 4 bases at J, with 13 bases in the middle. The CDR3 runs to 16 residues. Written as DNA, the CDR3 is TGTGCCAGTAGTATAGATCTTGGTCAGATTAATCAGCCCCAGCATTTT. Translation gives CASSIDLGQINQPQHF. Together with reference TRBV19 and TRBJ1-5, the CDR3 gives the full variable domain: DGGITQSPKYLFRKEGQNVTLSCEQNLNHDAMYWYRQDPGQGLRLIYYSQIVNDFQKGDIAEGYSVSREKKESFPLTVTSAQKNPTAFYLCASSIDLGQINQPQHFGDGTRLSIL.

The V call is TRBV25-1, the J call TRBJ2-2, with 9 bases identical to TRBD2. The germline gives CDR1 MGHDK, CDR2 SYGVNS. The CDR3 has 17 amino acids. Trimming at V came to 2 bases and at J to 5 bases, leaving 9 bases not matched to a gene. This chain's CDR3 is CASSEGRAGGRTGELFF. CDR3 DNA sequence: TGTGCCAGCAGTGAAGGTCGAGCGGGAGGACGGACCGGGGAGCTGTTTTTT.

This chain connects TRBV5-4 to TRBJ2-7; D possibly corresponds to TRBD2 (5 bases). Trimming stripped 2 bases from V and 5 bases from J, with 11 bases between. The CDR3 has 13 amino acids. CDR1 is SGHNT and CDR2 is YYREEE in the germline V gene (reference sequence). CDR3 protein: CASSLVFGDEQYF. The CDR3 DNA reads TGTGCCAGCAGCTTAGTTTTCGGGGACGAGCAGTACTTC.

The chain carries TRBV6-4 and TRBJ2-6; D might be TRBD2 (5 bases). With 2 bases removed from V and 0 bases from J, the gap between germline ends came to 5 bases. The CDR3 length is 15 residues. CDR1 is MRHNA and CDR2 is SNTAGT in the germline V gene. As DNA, the CDR3 is TGTGCCAGCAGTGACCGGGGCTCTGGGGCCAACGTCCTGACTTTC. Translation gives CASSDRGSGANVLTF.

The gene calls are TRBV4-1 and TRBJ2-1; D is ambiguous. There are 15 residues in the CDR3. Germline-derived CDR1 and CDR2 are MGHRA and YSYEKL. V shed 6 bases and J shed 0 bases, with 12 bases lying between them. This CDR3 reads CASRAVGGSYNEQFF. In DNA form, the CDR3 reads TGCGCCAGCAGGGCGGTGGGTGGCTCCTACAATGAGCAGTTCTTC.

The rearrangement uses TRBV6-5 and TRBJ2-2, with TRBD2 as a possible D gene (6 bases). Germline V gene sequence: CDR1 MNHEY, CDR2 SVGAGI. Trimming shortened V by 4 bases and J by 1 base, and 7 bases separated the two germline ends. The CDR3 covers 14 residues. This CDR3 reads CASSLTRNTGELFF. CDR3 bases: TGTGCCAGCAGTTTGACTAGGAACACCGGGGAGCTGTTTTTT.

The V gene is TRBV2, the J gene TRBJ1-5; 8 nucleotides match TRBD1. The CDR3 totals 14 residues. Per the germline V gene, CDR1 is SNHLY and CDR2 is FYNNEI. Germline trimming cut 6 bases from V and 7 bases from J; bases unmatched to any gene: 8. This CDR3 is CASRGQGSRQPQHF. CDR3 sequence (DNA): TGTGCCAGCAGAGGACAGGGTAGTAGACAGCCCCAGCATTTT. The variable domain in full, completed from reference TRBV2 and TRBJ1-5, reads EPEVTQTPSHQVTQMGQEVILRCVPISNHLYFYWYRQILGQKVEFLVSFYNNEISEKSEIFDDQFSVERPDGSNFTLKIRSTKLEDSAMYFCASRGQGSRQPQHFGDGTRLSIL.

This clone showed up just once. The V and J genes are TRBV4-1 and TRBJ2-7; D call uncertain. The germline V gene encodes CDR1 MGHRA and CDR2 YSYEKL. This CDR3 region has 16 residues. V lost 4 bases, J lost 3 bases, and 19 bases lay in between. In DNA, the CDR3 is TGCGCCAGCAGCCCCGCAAGGCCACAAGGATTCTACGAGCAGTACTTC. This codes for CASSPARPQGFYEQYF.

V is TRBV4-3 and J is TRBJ2-1, with TRBD2 matching 7 bases. Germline loops: CDR1 LGHNA, CDR2 YSLEER. V shed 0 bases, J shed 6 bases, and the junction held 14 bases outside the gene matches. The CDR3 is 18 residues long. As DNA, the CDR3 is TGCGCCAGCAGCCAAGATAATGTTGGCGGGAGTATCGGCAATGAGCAGTTCTTC. Protein sequence: CASSQDNVGGSIGNEQFF.

CDR3 residues: CASSLGMNTGELFF. The CDR3 nucleotides read TGTGCCAGCAGTTTAGGGATGAACACCGGGGAGCTGTTTTTT. The J gene is TRBJ2-2, the V gene TRBV28, with D unresolved. The germline V and J ends were trimmed by 2 bases and 1 base, with 5 bases remaining between them. The CDR3 sequence is 14 residues long. CDR1 MDHEN and CDR2 SYDVKM come from the germline V gene.

This clone was counted only a few times. The chain carries TRBV2 and TRBJ1-5; TRBD1 might be the D (5 bases). The CDR3 covers 13 residues. Germline CDR1 is SNHLY and CDR2 is FYNNEI. With 7 bases removed from V and 4 bases from J, the gap between germline ends came to 11 bases. CDR3 residues: CASNWAGNQPQHF. The CDR3 nucleotides are TGTGCCAGCAATTGGGCAGGGAATCAGCCCCAGCATTTT. The full variable domain, its missing parts supplied by reference TRBV2 and TRBJ1-5, is EPEVTQTPSHQVTQMGQEVILRCVPISNHLYFYWYRQILGQKVEFLVSFYNNEISEKSEIFDDQFSVERPDGSNFTLKIRSTKLEDSAMYFCASNWAGNQPQHFGDGTRLSIL.

This rearrangement joins TRBV10-1 to TRBJ2-5; TRBD2 matches 8 bases. Germline V CDR1 and CDR2: WNHNN, SYGVQD (reference sequence). The CDR3 covers 15 residues. J gave up 9 bases and V 2 bases, and 11 bases lay outside the gene matches. The chain's CDR3 is CASSEDPGLDSPQYF. CDR3 nucleotide sequence: TGCGCCAGCAGTGAGGATCCGGGACTAGACTCCCCCCAGTACTTC.

The chain carries TRBV4-1 and TRBJ1-1; D unclear. The V and J ends lost 1 base and 3 bases respectively, with 9 bases between them. The CDR3 sequence is 14 residues long. The V gene's germline CDR1 is MGHRA and CDR2 YSYEKL. CDR3 nucleotides: TGCGCCAGCAGCCAAGTGAGGCTGGACACTGAAGCTTTCTTT. Amino acids: CASSQVRLDTEAFF.

The gene calls are TRBV2 and TRBJ2-7; no reliable D call. V lost 5 bases and J lost 2, with 13 bases in between. CDR1 SNHLY and CDR2 FYNNEI come from the germline V gene. The CDR3 is made up of 14 amino acids. The CDR3: CASSSTAYPYEQYF. DNA of the CDR3: TGTGCCAGCAGTTCGACTGCGTACCCCTACGAGCAGTACTTC.

The rearrangement links TRBV4-3 to TRBJ2-5, with D unresolved. The V and J ends lost 0 bases and 3 bases respectively, with 11 bases between them. This CDR3 comprises 15 residues. Germline V gives CDR1 LGHNA, CDR2 YSLEER. The CDR3 DNA is TGCGCCAGCAGCCAAGATCATTATACAGAAGAGACCCAGTACTTC. Protein product: CASSQDHYTEETQYF.

This clone was counted between two and nine times. This chain connects TRBV2 to TRBJ1-3; no clear D gene. Germline CDR1 and CDR2: SNHLY and FYNNEI. The CDR3 runs to 14 residues. Trimming took off 3 bases at V and 0 bases at J, with 6 bases between the two ends. This CDR3 reads CASSEYSSGNTIYF. CDR3 DNA sequence: TGTGCCAGCAGTGAGTACAGCTCTGGAAACACCATATATTTT.

The rearrangement uses TRBV14 and TRBJ2-7; no reliable D call. Germline V gene data show CDR1 as SGHDN and CDR2 as FVKESK. The germline V and J ends were trimmed by 4 bases and 4 bases, with 11 bases remaining between them. The CDR3 spans 13 residues. The CDR3 DNA follows: TGTGCCAGCAGCCCCCACGATACTTACGAGCAGTACTTC. As protein: CASSPHDTYEQYF.

The V and J genes are TRBV18 and TRBJ2-1; D possibly corresponds to TRBD2 (5 bases). The germline V and J ends were trimmed by 3 bases and 7 bases, with 10 bases remaining between them. This CDR3 has 13 amino acids. The V gene's germline CDR1 is KGHSH and CDR2 LQKENI. The chain's CDR3 is CASSPLLGNEQFF. CDR3 in DNA: TGTGCCAGCTCACCCCTACTAGGGAATGAGCAGTTCTTC.

CDR3 amino acids: CASSSSPDRVGTEAFF. CDR3 DNA: TGTGCCAGCAGCTCCTCGCCGGACAGGGTTGGCACTGAAGCTTTCTTT. This rearrangement joins TRBV5-6 to TRBJ1-1; 8 bases are shared with TRBD1. Germline lookup yields CDR1 SGHDT and CDR2 YYEEEE. V lost 3 bases, J lost 4 bases, and 11 bases stayed unmatched. The length of the CDR3 is 16 residues.

This clone was picked up one time. The chain recombines TRBV10-2 with TRBJ2-7, with 10 bases that match TRBD1. This CDR3 is 15 amino acids long. V gave up 5 bases and J gave up 5 bases; unmatched junction bases: 9. The germline gives CDR1 WSHSY, CDR2 SAAADI. CDR3 sequence reads: CASSFSGQGSNEQYF. CDR3 in DNA: TGCGCCAGCAGTTTTTCGGGACAGGGGAGCAACGAGCAGTACTTC.

This clone was seen only once. At one end the junction does not follow the germline gene, possibly because of a read error. V gene TRBV7-7 combines with J gene TRBJ2-3, with 13 bases matching TRBD2. Germline lookup yields CDR1 SSHAT and CDR2 FNYEAQ (reference sequence). The length of the CDR3 is 16 residues. This chain's CDR3 is CASSPWTSGRGDTQYF. CDR3 nucleotides: TGTGCTAGCAGCCCCTGGACTAGCGGGAGAGGAGATACGCAGTATTTT.

The chain links TRBV27 to TRBJ2-1; D gene unclear. The CDR3 has 15 amino acids. The V end lost 6 bases, the J end lost 0 bases, and 12 bases lay between the germline ends. Germline loops: CDR1 MNHEY, CDR2 SMNVEV (reference sequence). The CDR3 nucleotides are TGTGCCAGCAGAGAACCCCTGGGCTCCTACAATGAGCAGTTCTTC. Protein: CASREPLGSYNEQFF.

The J gene is TRBJ1-1, the V gene TRBV5-6, with D possibly being TRBD1 (5 bases). Germline CDR1 SGHDT, CDR2 YYEEEE. The CDR3 is made up of 12 amino acids. V was shortened by 1 base and J by 5 bases, with 6 bases between the two germline ends. The CDR3 DNA is TGTGCCAGCAGCTTGAGGGGTACTGAAGCTTTCTTT. Protein sequence: CASSLRGTEAFF.

This chain uses TRBV5-8 with TRBJ2-1; 14 positions agree with TRBD2. CDR3 length equals 14 residues. V lost 9 bases, J lost 6 bases, and 5 bases stayed unmatched. The germline gives CDR1 SGHTS, CDR2 YDEGEE. The CDR3 region is CAIRLAGGGNEQFF. The CDR3 coding sequence is TGTGCCATCAGACTAGCGGGAGGGGGCAATGAGCAGTTCTTC.

This rearrangement joins TRBV7-9 to TRBJ2-1; D might be TRBD2 (6 bases). The CDR3 has 16 amino acids. The ends were cut back, 4 bases at V and 9 bases at J, with 22 bases in the middle. Germline V CDR1 and CDR2: SEHNR, FQNEAQ (reference sequence). The CDR3 DNA sequence: TGTGCCAGCAGCTCCATAGGGACGGGAGTGTGGTTTGAGCAGTTCTTC. It is translated as CASSSIGTGVWFEQFF.